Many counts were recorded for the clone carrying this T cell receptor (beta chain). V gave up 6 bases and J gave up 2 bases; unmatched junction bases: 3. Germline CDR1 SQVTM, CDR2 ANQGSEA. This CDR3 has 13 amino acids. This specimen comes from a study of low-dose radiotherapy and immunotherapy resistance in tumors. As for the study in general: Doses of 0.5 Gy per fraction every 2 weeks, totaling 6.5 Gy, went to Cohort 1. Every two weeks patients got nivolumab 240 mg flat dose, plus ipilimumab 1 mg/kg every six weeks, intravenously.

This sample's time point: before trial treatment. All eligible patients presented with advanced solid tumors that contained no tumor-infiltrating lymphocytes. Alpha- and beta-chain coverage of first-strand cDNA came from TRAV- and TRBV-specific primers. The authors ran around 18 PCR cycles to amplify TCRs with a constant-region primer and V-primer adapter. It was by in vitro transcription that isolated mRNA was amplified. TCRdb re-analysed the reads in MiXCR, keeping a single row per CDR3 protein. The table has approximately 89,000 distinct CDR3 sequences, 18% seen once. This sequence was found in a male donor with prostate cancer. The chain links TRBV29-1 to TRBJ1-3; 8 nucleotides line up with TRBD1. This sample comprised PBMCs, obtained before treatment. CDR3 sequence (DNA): TGCAGCGTCGGACAGGGCACTGGAAACACCATATATTTT. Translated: CSVGQGTGNTIYF.